The clone carrying this T cell receptor beta chain appeared once. Its specificity is not known. Germline V gene lookup returns CDR1 SGHTA and CDR2 FQGTGA. Germline trimming cut 4 bases from V and 8 bases from J; bases unmatched to any gene: 2. CDR3 length: 13 amino acids. There was one heparinised blood draw per donor, averaging approximately 120 mL. This entry comes from a study of beta chain features in type 1 diabetes. Study observations and caveats: Compared with healthy donors, patients appeared to share more similar naive, central memory and regulatory TCRB repertoires. For Type 1 diabetes patients, all four CD4+ subsets carried TCRB CDR3s that were moderately but significantly shorter. Fewer junction insertions and more nucleotide deletions appeared in type 1 diabetes patients.

The study reverse transcribed the entire isolated RNA, so it sequenced expressed TCRB transcripts. About 3.6 million reads was the average for naive, central memory and regulatory T cell samples. TCRdb keeps only in-frame clones here, not all; method: immunoSEQ multiplex PCR. Of 130,000 or so clones in the sample, 17% were seen once. This TCR was sampled from a man younger than 35 with type 1 diabetes. The sample was central memory CD4+ T cells from blood. V is TRBV7-3 and J is TRBJ2-1; TRBD2 aligns across 10 bases. The CDR3 region has the DNA TGTGCCAGCAGCTCCGGACTAGCGGATGAGCAGTTCTTC. Residues: CASSSGLADEQFF.